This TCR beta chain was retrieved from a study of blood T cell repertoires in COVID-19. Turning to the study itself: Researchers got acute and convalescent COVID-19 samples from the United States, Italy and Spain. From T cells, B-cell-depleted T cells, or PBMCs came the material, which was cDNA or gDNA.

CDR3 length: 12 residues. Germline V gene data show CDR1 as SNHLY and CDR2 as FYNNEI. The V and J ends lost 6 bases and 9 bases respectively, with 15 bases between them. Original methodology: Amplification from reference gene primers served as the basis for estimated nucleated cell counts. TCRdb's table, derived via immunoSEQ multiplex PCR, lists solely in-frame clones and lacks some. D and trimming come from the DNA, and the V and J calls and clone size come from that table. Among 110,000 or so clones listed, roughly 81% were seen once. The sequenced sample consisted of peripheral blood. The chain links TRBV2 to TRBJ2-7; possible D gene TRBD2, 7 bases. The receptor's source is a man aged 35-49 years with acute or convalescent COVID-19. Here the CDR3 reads CASRSGGWGQYF. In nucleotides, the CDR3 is TGTGCCAGCAGATCGGGGGGCTGGGGGCAGTACTTC.